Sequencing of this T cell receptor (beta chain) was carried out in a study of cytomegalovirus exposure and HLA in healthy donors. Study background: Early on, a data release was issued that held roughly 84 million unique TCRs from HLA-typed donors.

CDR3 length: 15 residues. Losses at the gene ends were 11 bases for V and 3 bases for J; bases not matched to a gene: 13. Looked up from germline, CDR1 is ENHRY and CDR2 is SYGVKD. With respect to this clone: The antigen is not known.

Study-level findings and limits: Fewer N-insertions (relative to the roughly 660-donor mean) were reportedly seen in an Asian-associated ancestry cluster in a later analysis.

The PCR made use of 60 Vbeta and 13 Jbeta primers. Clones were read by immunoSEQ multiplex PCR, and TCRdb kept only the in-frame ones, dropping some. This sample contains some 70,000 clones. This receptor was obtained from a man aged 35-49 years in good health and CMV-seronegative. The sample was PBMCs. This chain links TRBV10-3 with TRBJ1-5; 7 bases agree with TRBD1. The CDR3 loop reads CAAHPGQSSNQPQHF. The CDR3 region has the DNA TGTGCCGCCCACCCGGGACAGTCCTCCAATCAGCCCCAGCATTTT.